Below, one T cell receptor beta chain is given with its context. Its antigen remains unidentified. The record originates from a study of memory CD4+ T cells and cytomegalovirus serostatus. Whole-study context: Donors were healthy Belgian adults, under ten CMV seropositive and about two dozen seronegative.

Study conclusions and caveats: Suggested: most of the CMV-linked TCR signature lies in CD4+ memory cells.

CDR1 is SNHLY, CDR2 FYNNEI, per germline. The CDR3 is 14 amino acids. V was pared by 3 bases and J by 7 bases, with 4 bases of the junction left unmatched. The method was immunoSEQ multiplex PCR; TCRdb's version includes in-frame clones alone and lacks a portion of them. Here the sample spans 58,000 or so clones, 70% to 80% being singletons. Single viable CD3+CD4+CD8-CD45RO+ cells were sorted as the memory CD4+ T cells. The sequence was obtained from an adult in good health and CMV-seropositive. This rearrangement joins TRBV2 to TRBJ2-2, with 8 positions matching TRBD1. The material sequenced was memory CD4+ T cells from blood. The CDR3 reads CASSDRGRSGELFF. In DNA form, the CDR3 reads TGTGCCAGCAGTGACAGGGGGCGAAGCGGGGAGCTGTTTTTT.